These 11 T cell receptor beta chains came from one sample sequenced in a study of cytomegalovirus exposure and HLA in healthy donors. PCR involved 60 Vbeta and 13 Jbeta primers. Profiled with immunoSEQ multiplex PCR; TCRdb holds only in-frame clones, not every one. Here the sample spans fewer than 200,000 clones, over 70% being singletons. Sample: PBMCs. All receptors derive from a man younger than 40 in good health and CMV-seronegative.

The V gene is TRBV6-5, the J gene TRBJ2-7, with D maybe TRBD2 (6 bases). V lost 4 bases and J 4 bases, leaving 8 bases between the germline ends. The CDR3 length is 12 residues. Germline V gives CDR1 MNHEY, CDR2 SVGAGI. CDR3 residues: CASSSSVYEQYF. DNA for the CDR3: TGTGCCAGCAGTTCTAGCGTGTACGAGCAGTACTTC.

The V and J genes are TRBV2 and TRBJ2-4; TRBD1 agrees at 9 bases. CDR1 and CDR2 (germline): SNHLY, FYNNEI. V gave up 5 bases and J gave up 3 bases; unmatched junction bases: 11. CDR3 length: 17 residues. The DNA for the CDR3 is TGTGCCAGCAGTTTACGCCGGGACAGGGAGGACAAAAACATTCAGTACTTC. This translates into CASSLRRDREDKNIQYF.

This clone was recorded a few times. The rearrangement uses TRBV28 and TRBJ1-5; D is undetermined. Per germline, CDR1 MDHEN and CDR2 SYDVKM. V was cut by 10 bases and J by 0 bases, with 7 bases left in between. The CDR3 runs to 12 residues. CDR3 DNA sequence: TGTGCCACCCCAGATAGCAATCAGCCCCAGCATTTT. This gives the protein CATPDSNQPQHF.

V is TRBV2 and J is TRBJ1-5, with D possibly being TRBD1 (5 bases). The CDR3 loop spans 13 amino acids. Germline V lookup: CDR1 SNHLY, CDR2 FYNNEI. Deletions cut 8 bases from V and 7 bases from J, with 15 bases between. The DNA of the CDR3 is TGTGCCAGCGGTGGGGGAGTTAGGCAGCCCCAGCATTTT. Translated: CASGGGVRQPQHF.

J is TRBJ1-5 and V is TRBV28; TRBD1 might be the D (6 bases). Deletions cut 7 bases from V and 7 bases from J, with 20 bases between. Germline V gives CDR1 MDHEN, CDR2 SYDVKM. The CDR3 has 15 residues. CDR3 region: CASTPIVGAKQPQHF. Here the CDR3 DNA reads TGTGCCAGCACCCCTATCGTGGGGGCAAAACAGCCCCAGCATTTT.

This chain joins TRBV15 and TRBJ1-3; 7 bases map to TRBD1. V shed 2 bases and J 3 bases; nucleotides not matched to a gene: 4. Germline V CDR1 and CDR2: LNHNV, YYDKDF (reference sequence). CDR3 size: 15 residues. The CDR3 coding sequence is TGTGCCACCAGCAGAAACGACAGGGTTGGAAACACCATATATTTT. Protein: CATSRNDRVGNTIYF.

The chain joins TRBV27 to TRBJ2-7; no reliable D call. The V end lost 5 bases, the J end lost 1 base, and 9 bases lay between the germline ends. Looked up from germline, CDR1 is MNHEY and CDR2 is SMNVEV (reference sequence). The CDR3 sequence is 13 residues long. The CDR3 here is CASSPTISYEQYF. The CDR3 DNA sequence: TGTGCCAGCAGTCCGACAATTTCCTACGAGCAGTACTTC.

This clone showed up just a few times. The CDR3 DNA is TGCAGCGCGACAGGGGGCGCCGGATATGGCTACACCTTC. Amino acids: CSATGGAGYGYTF. J is TRBJ1-2 and V is TRBV29-1; 10 nucleotides match TRBD1. This CDR3 region has 13 residues. J gave up 5 bases and V 7 bases, and 7 bases lay outside the gene matches. Germline loops: CDR1 SQVTM, CDR2 ANQGSEA.

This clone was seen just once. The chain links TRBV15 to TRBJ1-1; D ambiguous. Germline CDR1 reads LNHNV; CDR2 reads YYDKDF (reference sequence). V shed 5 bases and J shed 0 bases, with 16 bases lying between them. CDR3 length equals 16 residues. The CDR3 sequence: CATSPNSPELNTEAFF. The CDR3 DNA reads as TGTGCCACCAGCCCGAACAGTCCTGAGCTGAACACTGAAGCTTTCTTT.

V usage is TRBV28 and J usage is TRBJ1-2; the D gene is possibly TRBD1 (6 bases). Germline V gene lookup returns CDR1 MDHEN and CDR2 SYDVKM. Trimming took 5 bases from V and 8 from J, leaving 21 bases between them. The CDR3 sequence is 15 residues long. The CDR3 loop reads CASSPDRPFSWGYTF. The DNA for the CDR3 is TGTGCCAGCAGTCCCGACAGGCCCTTTTCATGGGGCTACACCTTC.

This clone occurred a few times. Written as DNA, the CDR3 is TGTGCCAGTAGTCACGGGACAGAGCGACAGCCCCAGCATTTT. It specifies CASSHGTERQPQHF. The chain couples TRBV19 to TRBJ1-5; 7 bases are shared with TRBD1. The CDR3 length is 14 residues. Germline CDR1 LNHDA, CDR2 SQIVND (reference sequence). With V trimmed by 5 bases and J by 7 bases, 8 bases remained unmatched. Filled out from reference TRBV19 and TRBJ1-5, the complete variable domain reads DGGITQSPKYLFRKEGQNVTLSCEQNLNHDAMYWYRQDPGQGLRLIYYSQIVNDFQKGDIAEGYSVSREKKESFPLTVTSAQKNPTAFYLCASSHGTERQPQHFGDGTRLSIL.